The subject of this entry is one TCR beta chain. The data derive from a study of blood T cell repertoires in COVID-19. In the source study's methods: Amplification of reference gene primers provided the estimated nucleated cell counts. Repertoires were generated with immunoSEQ multiplex PCR, while TCRdb's copy carries only in-frame clones and drops some. D and trimming come from the DNA, and the V and J calls and clone size come from that table. The sample lists 200,000 to 300,000 clones; 75% to 90% were seen once. The sample taken for sequencing was peripheral blood. The source is a human donor in a cohort sampled during active COVID-19.

The CDR3 sequence is CASTRRAISTDTQYF. The CDR3 coding sequence is TGTGCCAGCACCAGGAGGGCTATTAGCACAGATACGCAGTATTTT. The chain is built from TRBV27 and TRBJ2-3; TRBD2 might be the D (6 bases). With 7 bases removed from V and 0 bases from J, the gap between germline ends came to 14 bases. The CDR3 has 15 residues. Germline-derived CDR1 and CDR2 are MNHEY and SMNVEV (reference sequence).